This entry features one TCR beta chain sequence. Measured with immunoSEQ multiplex PCR; TCRdb has only the in-frame clones, and not every one. This sample yields over 30,000 clones, of which 82% are seen a single time; roughly a quarter belongs to the top ten. The sample originates from a study of OX40 agonist ivuxolimab in advanced cancers. At the level of the study: People in dose escalation had one of these cancers: hepatocellular carcinoma, melanoma, renal cell or head and neck cancer.

This CDR3 has 14 residues. The germline V gene encodes CDR1 MNHEY and CDR2 SMNVEV (reference sequence). Trimming stripped 2 bases from V and 2 bases from J, with 10 bases between. The source of this sequence is an adult with an advanced solid tumor such as melanoma, head and neck, liver or kidney cancer. This rearrangement joins TRBV27 to TRBJ2-7, with a possible D match to TRBD1 (5 bases). Sequences were derived from CD4+ or CD8+ T cells sorted from blood, sampled in a trial of the OX40 agonist ivuxolimab. The CDR3 sequence: CASSLQGSAYEQYF. CDR3 in DNA: TGTGCCAGCAGTTTACAGGGTTCTGCCTACGAGCAGTACTTC.